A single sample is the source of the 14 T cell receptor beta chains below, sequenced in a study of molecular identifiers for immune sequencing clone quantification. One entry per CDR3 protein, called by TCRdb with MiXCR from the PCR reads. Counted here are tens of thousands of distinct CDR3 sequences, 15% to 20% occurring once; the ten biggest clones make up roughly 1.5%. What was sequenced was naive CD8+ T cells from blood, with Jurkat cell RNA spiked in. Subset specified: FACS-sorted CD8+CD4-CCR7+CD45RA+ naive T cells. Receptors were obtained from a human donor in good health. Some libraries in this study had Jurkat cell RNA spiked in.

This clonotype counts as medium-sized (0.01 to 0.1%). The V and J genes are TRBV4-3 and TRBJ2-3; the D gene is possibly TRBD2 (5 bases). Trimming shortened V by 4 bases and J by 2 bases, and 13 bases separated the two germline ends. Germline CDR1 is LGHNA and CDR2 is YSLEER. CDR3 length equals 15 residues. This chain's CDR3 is CASSPGGLPTDTQYF. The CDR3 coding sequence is TGCGCCAGCAGCCCGGGCGGGCTCCCCACAGATACGCAGTATTTT.

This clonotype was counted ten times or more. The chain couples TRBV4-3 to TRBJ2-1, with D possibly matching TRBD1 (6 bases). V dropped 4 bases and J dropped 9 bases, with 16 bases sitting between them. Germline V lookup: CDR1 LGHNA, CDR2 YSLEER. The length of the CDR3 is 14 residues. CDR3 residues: CASSPQGSAPEQFF. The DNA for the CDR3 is TGCGCCAGCAGCCCCCAGGGGTCGGCCCCTGAGCAGTTCTTC.

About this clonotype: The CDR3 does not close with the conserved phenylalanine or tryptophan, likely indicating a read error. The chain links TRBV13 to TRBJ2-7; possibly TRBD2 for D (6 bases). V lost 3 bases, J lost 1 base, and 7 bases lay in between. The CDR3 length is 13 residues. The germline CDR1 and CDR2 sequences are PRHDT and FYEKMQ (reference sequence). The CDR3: CASSLGRSYEQYS. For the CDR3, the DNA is TGTGCCAGCAGCTTGGGGAGGTCCTACGAGCAGTACTCC.

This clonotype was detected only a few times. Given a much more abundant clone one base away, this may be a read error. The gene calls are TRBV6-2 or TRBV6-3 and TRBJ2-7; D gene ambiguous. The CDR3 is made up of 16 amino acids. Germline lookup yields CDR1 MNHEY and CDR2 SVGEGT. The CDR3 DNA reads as TGTGCCAGCAGTTACGATGTATTTGAGGCCCCCCACGAGCAGCACTTC. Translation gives CASSYDVFEAPHEQHF.

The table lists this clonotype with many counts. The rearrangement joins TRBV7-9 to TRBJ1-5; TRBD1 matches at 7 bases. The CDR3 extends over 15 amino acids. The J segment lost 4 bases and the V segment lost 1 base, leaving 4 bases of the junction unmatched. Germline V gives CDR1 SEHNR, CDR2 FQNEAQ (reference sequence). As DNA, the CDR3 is TGTGCCAGCAGCTTAGGGACAGGAGAAAATCAGCCCCAGCATTTT. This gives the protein CASSLGTGENQPQHF.

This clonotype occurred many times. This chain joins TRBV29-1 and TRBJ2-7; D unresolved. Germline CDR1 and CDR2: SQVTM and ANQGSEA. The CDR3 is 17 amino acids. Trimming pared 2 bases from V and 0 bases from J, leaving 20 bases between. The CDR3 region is CSVELVNVGLSSYEQYF. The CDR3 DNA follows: TGCAGCGTTGAACTCGTGAATGTCGGGCTGAGCTCCTACGAGCAGTACTTC.

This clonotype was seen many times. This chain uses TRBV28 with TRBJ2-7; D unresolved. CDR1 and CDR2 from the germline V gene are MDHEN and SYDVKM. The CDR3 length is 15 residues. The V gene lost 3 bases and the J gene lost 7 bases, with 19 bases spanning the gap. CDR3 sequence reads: CASSLRSTYQREQYF. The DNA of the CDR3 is TGTGCCAGCAGTTTGAGATCTACCTACCAACGGGAGCAGTACTTC.

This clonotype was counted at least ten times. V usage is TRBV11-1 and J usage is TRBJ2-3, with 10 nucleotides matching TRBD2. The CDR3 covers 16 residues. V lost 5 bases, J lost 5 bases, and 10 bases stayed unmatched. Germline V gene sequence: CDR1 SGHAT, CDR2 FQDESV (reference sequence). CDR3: CASSPPASGRGDTQYF. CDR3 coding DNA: TGTGCCAGCAGCCCACCGGCTAGCGGGAGAGGAGATACGCAGTATTTT.

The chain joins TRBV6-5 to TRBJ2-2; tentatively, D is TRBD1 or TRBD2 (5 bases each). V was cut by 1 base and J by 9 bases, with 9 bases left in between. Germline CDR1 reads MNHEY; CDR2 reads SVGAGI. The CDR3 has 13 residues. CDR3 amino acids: CASSYFGGRELFF. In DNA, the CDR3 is TGTGCCAGCAGTTACTTTGGGGGTAGGGAGCTGTTTTTT.

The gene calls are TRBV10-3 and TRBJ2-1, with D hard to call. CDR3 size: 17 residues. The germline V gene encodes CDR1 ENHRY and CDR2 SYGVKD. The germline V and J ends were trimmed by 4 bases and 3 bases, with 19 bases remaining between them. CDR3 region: CAISVWADPTNYNEQFF. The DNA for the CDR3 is TGTGCCATCAGTGTTTGGGCTGACCCCACAAACTACAATGAGCAGTTCTTC.

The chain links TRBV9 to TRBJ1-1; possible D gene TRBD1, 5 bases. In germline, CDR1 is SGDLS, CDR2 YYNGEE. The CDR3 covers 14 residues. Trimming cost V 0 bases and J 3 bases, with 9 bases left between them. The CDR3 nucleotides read TGTGCCAGCAGCGTAGGCCAGGGCGACACTGAAGCTTTCTTT. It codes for CASSVGQGDTEAFF.

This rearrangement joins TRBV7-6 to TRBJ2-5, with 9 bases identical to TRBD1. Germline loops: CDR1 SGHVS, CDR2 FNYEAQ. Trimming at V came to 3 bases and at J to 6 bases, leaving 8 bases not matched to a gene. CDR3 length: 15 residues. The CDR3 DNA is TGTGCCAGCAGCTTTGGAGGGACAGGGATACAGACCCAGTACTTC. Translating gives CASSFGGTGIQTQYF.

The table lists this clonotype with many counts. The CDR3 sequence is CSARDVDGTVYYEQYF. In DNA, the CDR3 is TGCAGTGCTAGAGATGTGGATGGGACAGTTTACTACGAGCAGTACTTC. The V call is TRBV20-1, the J call TRBJ2-7; 7 positions match TRBD1. V dropped 0 bases and J dropped 3; count of bases not matched to a gene: 11. The CDR3 spans 16 residues. CDR1 DFQATT and CDR2 SNEGSKA come from the germline V gene (reference sequence).

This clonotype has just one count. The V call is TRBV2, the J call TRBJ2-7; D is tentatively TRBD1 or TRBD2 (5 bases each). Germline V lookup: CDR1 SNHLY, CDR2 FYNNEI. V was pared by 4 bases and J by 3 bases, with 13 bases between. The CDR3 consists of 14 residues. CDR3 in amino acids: CASSAGHSNYEQYF. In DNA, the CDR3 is TGTGCCAGCAGTGCGGGGCACTCAAACTACGAGCAGTACTTC.